This is a list of T cell receptor beta chains from one sample in a study of T-cell memory formation after mild COVID-19. One entry per CDR3 protein results from TCRdb running MiXCR on the 5' RACE reads. There are about 360,000 distinct CDR3 sequences in the sample; around 14% occur only once, and around a fifth lies in the top ten. The sequencing input was PBMCs or a T cell subset sorted from them (not recorded which). Receptors were obtained from a young man who had mild COVID-19 (a few samples of this study predate the infection). Cell type and time point are not known. CDR3s leave out the opening cysteine and the closing phenylalanine or tryptophan. The D gene is left open where the match is weak.

d_gene,v_gene,j_gene,CDR3aa
NA,TRBV7-8,TRBJ1-1,ASILLPGRGPEAF
NA,TRBV20-1,TRBJ1-5,SARPGPSNQPQH
NA,TRBV6-2/TRBV6-3,TRBJ1-1,ASRNQRGGEAF
NA,TRBV11-2,TRBJ2-1,ASSPRGRSYNEQF
NA,TRBV5-1,TRBJ1-3,ASSPGGVGNTIY
NA,TRBV24-1,TRBJ2-5,ATSDSRAIKY
NA,TRBV20-1,TRBJ1-2,SAPTGRGDYGYT
NA,TRBV24-1,TRBJ2-1,ATSDPFGGNEQF
NA,TRBV7-2,TRBJ2-4,ASSLRQSGVAKNIQY
NA,TRBV4-3,TRBJ1-3,ASSPGPTAGNTIY
NA,TRBV5-6,TRBJ2-3,ASSARQRSTDTQY
NA,TRBV7-6,TRBJ1-5,ASSPIEGQPQH
NA,TRBV2,TRBJ2-4,ASSEQPNIQY
TRBD2,TRBV28,TRBJ2-3,ASTGGASGGSRTDTQY
NA,TRBV6-2/TRBV6-3,TRBJ2-1,ASSPGSRGNEQF
NA,TRBV5-1,TRBJ2-6,ASSLESGTLSSGANVLT
TRBD2,TRBV11-2,TRBJ2-2,ASRIRGGYGELF
TRBD1,TRBV4-3,TRBJ2-6,ASSQMGQGRSGANVLT
NA,TRBV10-3,TRBJ2-1,AISEKQVQNEQF
NA,TRBV6-2/TRBV6-3,TRBJ1-6,ASSYSGVSNSPLH
NA,TRBV20-1,TRBJ1-1,SATRTDTEAF
TRBD1,TRBV6-1,TRBJ1-2,ASSKPGQDGYGYT
NA,TRBV29-1,TRBJ2-7,SVSFGQGDEQY
NA,TRBV12-3/TRBV12-4,TRBJ1-5,ASRTIGNGNQPQH
NA,TRBV20-1,TRBJ1-3,SARDLRRNSGNTIY
NA,TRBV20-1,TRBJ2-7,SAITGATGPLSSYEQY
NA,TRBV12-3/TRBV12-4,TRBJ2-7,ASSLIGRGMAEQY
TRBD2,TRBV20-1,TRBJ2-7,SASILAREAYEQY
NA,TRBV2,TRBJ2-5,ASSQTAYQETQY
NA,TRBV3-1,TRBJ2-1,ASSHGGGLNEQF
NA,TRBV12-3/TRBV12-4,TRBJ2-1,ASRGGANEQF
TRBD1,TRBV6-6,TRBJ1-1,ASTTGGWTEAF
TRBD2,TRBV15,TRBJ2-4,ATSVRLAENIQY
TRBD1,TRBV20-1,TRBJ1-5,SANQDRVNQPQH
NA,TRBV4-1,TRBJ1-4,ASSQGGGYEKLF
NA,TRBV7-9,TRBJ1-2,ASIIGTGRTGYT
NA,TRBV7-9,TRBJ1-1,ASSPVTMNTEAF
NA,TRBV12-3/TRBV12-4,TRBJ1-2,ASRSSNYGYT
NA,TRBV4-2,TRBJ2-5,ASSQDGLARETQY
TRBD1,TRBV6-2/TRBV6-3,TRBJ2-1,ASRDRGHNEQF